This T cell receptor beta chain was sequenced in a study of blood T cell repertoires in COVID-19. Turning to the study itself: The study drew acute and convalescent COVID-19 samples from the United States, Italy and Spain. T cells, B-cell-depleted T cells, or PBMCs supplied cDNA or gDNA.

This clone has only a few counts. The same CDR3 is also encoded by other DNA sequences in this sample. This CDR3 is built from 14 residues. The V segment lost 1 base and the J segment 2 bases; nucleotides outside the gene matches: 2. The V gene's germline CDR1 is SGHTA and CDR2 FQGNSA. Original methodology: How many nucleated cells were present was estimated from reference gene primer amplification. The data were produced by immunoSEQ multiplex PCR, yet TCRdb's version contains in-frame clones alone and is incomplete. Clone size and V and J calls were adopted from that table, with D and trimming inferred from the DNA. This table holds a few hundred thousand clones, approximately 86% found once.

The sequence came from a woman under 30 with acute or convalescent COVID-19. Input material: peripheral blood. The genes are TRBV7-2 and TRBJ2-7, with 7 bases that match TRBD1. DNA of the CDR3: TGTGCCAGCAGCTTAGTGGGGACAGCCTACGAGCAGTACTTC. Translation: CASSLVGTAYEQYF.